Each of the 24 T cell receptor beta chains below was sequenced from the same sample in a study of T cells in Graves' hyperthyroidism and ophthalmopathy. From RNA transcripts, TCR beta CDR3 regions were amplified. The TCR CDR3 was amplified in a first-round RT-PCR using the HTBI primer set. TCRdb fed the multiplex PCR reads into MiXCR, producing one record per CDR3 protein. The sample carries 530,000 or so distinct CDR3 sequences, more than 45% recorded once. Sequenced: peripheral blood or thyroid tissue (not recorded which). Source of these receptors: a woman between 18 and 30 years old with Graves' hyperthyroidism.

This chain uses TRBV5-1 with TRBJ2-5; TRBD1 matches at 8 bases. CDR1 and CDR2 from the germline V gene are SGHRS and YFSETQ. V shed 3 bases, J shed 1 base, and the junction held 5 bases outside the gene matches. The CDR3 has 15 residues. CDR3 loop: CASSSTGTGQETQYF. In nucleotides, the CDR3 is TGCGCCAGCAGCTCCACTGGGACAGGCCAAGAGACCCAGTACTTC.

This clonotype appeared many times. The chain uses TRBV20-1 and TRBJ1-1; 7 bases are a match to TRBD1. This CDR3 is 14 amino acids long. Trimming took 1 base from V and 4 from J; bases not matched to a gene: 6. Germline assignment: CDR1 DFQATT and CDR2 SNEGSKA (reference sequence). CDR3 in amino acids: CSARVGGEVTEAFF. The CDR3 DNA is TGCAGTGCTAGAGTAGGGGGCGAAGTCACTGAAGCTTTCTTT.

This clonotype was counted ten times or more. The rearrangement uses TRBV5-5 and TRBJ1-1; D is possibly TRBD1 (5 bases). In germline, CDR1 is SGHKS, CDR2 YYEKEE (reference sequence). The CDR3 is 14 amino acids. The ends were cut back, 4 bases at V and 1 base at J, with 11 bases in the middle. The CDR3 is CASSLTTGNTEAFF. In nucleotides, the CDR3 is TGTGCCAGCAGCCTGACCACAGGGAACACTGAAGCTTTCTTT.

This clonotype was recorded once. The chain employs TRBV7-9 and TRBJ2-7; a possible D gene is TRBD2 (6 bases). The CDR3 spans 15 residues. Per the germline V gene, CDR1 is SEHNR and CDR2 is FQNEAQ (reference sequence). The V gene lost 5 bases and the J gene lost 1 base, with 15 bases spanning the gap. The CDR3 here is CASSHPGTLSYEQYF. The CDR3, as DNA: TGTGCCAGCAGCCACCCCGGGACTCTTTCCTACGAGCAGTACTTC.

Of note for this clonotype: No DNA is shown, since the ends of the CDR3 on it are uncertain; the CDR3 is the one TCRdb lists. CDR3: CASSLWGQGSEYF. V usage is TRBV7-2 and J usage is TRBJ2-5; the D call TRBD1 from the table was never checked on the DNA. Inclusive of both ends, the CDR3 amounts to 13 amino acids. CDR1 and CDR2 (germline): SGHTA, FQGNSA.

There are many counts of this clonotype. The chain uses TRBV19 and TRBJ1-1; D is unresolved. The ends were cut back, 9 bases at V and 5 bases at J, with 10 bases in the middle. The germline CDR1 and CDR2 sequences are LNHDA and SQIVND (reference sequence). The CDR3 runs to 11 residues. The CDR3 nucleotides read TGTGCCAGCCACGAGGGAACTGAAGCTTTCTTT. Translation: CASHEGTEAFF.

This chain joins TRBV7-8 and TRBJ1-4; a possible D gene is TRBD1 (6 bases). Germline V gene data show CDR1 as SGHVS and CDR2 as FQNEAQ. V gave up 4 bases and J gave up 0 bases, with 12 bases separating them. This CDR3 has 16 residues. CDR3 loop: CASSYYRQATNEKLFF. In DNA, the CDR3 is TGTGCCAGCAGCTATTACCGACAGGCAACTAATGAAAAACTGTTTTTT.

This rearrangement joins TRBV6-5 to TRBJ2-5; the match to TRBD2 covers 14 bases. After removal of 6 bases from V and 4 bases from J, the junction contained 7 bases not matched to a gene. This CDR3 region has 16 residues. CDR1 is MNHEY, CDR2 SVGAGI, per germline. The CDR3 sequence: CASSSGLAGEGETQYF. In nucleotides, the CDR3 is TGTGCCAGCAGCTCGGGACTAGCGGGAGAGGGAGAGACCCAGTACTTC.

This clonotype occurred once. Just one base apart from a much larger clone, this may be a read error. A read error is likely, as this CDR3 ends without the conserved phenylalanine or tryptophan. The chain is built from TRBV20-1 and TRBJ1-5; no definite D call. The CDR3 extends over 14 amino acids. The V and J ends lost 3 bases and 10 bases respectively, with 19 bases between them. Germline V gives CDR1 DFQATT, CDR2 SNEGSKA (reference sequence). CDR3 sequence (DNA): TGCAGTGCTAGCTACGAGACGGGGTTTAACCCCCAGCATCTT. Its translation is CSASYETGFNPQHL.

This clonotype appeared many times. J is TRBJ1-5 and V is TRBV5-6; 9 bases match TRBD1. The length of the CDR3 is 17 residues. Germline assignment: CDR1 SGHDT and CDR2 YYEEEE. J lost 1 base, V lost 4 bases, and 9 bases had no gene match. CDR3: CASSRGQGPASNQPQHF. In DNA, the CDR3 is TGTGCCAGCAGCCGGGGACAGGGCCCCGCCAGCAATCAGCCCCAGCATTTT.

This clonotype was counted many times. The rearrangement uses TRBV29-1 and TRBJ2-2, with a possible D match to TRBD1 (7 bases). The germline gives CDR1 SQVTM, CDR2 ANQGSEA. Trimming removed 0 bases at V and 7 bases at J, with 9 bases between. CDR3 size: 13 residues. CDR3 residues: CSVEDQGGGELFF. The CDR3 DNA sequence: TGCAGCGTTGAAGATCAGGGGGGCGGGGAGCTGTTTTTT.

The sample holds a few counts of this clonotype. J is TRBJ1-1 and V is TRBV19; D unclear. The CDR3 spans 11 residues. Trimming removed 3 bases from V and 6 bases from J, with 5 bases in between. Looked up from germline, CDR1 is LNHDA and CDR2 is SQIVND (reference sequence). The DNA for the CDR3 is TGTGCCAGTAGTATGAAGGCTGAAGCTTTCTTT. It encodes CASSMKAEAFF.

This chain connects TRBV14 to TRBJ2-1; 14 bases map to TRBD2. The germline V gene encodes CDR1 SGHDN and CDR2 FVKESK. V shed 4 bases, J shed 9 bases, and the junction held 2 bases outside the gene matches. The CDR3 length is 14 residues. DNA for the CDR3: TGTGCCAGCAGCCGGGGACTAGCGGGAGTTGAGCAGTTCTTC. Its translation is CASSRGLAGVEQFF.

This clonotype was detected ten times or more. The gene calls are TRBV19 and TRBJ1-5; 7 bases agree with TRBD1. This CDR3 has 14 residues. Germline V gene sequence: CDR1 LNHDA, CDR2 SQIVND (reference sequence). The V and J ends lost 6 bases and 3 bases, in that order; junction bases with no gene match: 5. CDR3 bases: TGTGCCAGTAGGCCGGGACAGTTCAATCAGCCCCAGCATTTT. It is translated as CASRPGQFNQPQHF.

The sample holds many counts of this clonotype. This chain uses TRBV9 with TRBJ2-7, with 15 bases matching TRBD2. Germline V gene data show CDR1 as SGDLS and CDR2 as YYNGEE. After removal of 3 bases from V and 6 bases from J, the junction contained 7 bases not matched to a gene. This CDR3 spans 16 amino acids. CDR3 nucleotide sequence: TGTGCCAGCAGCGGCGCGGGGACTAGCGGGAGGATCGAGCAGTACTTC. This codes for CASSGAGTSGRIEQYF.

The chain uses TRBV7-2 and TRBJ1-1; possible D gene TRBD1, 5 bases. This CDR3 is 15 amino acids long. Trimming removed 5 bases at V and 4 bases at J, with 17 bases between. The V gene's germline CDR1 is SGHTA and CDR2 FQGNSA. CDR3 amino acids: CASSAGPPGLTEAFF. CDR3 sequence (DNA): TGTGCCAGCAGCGCTGGTCCGCCGGGACTCACTGAAGCTTTCTTT.

The V call is TRBV7-8, the J call TRBJ2-7; TRBD2 aligns across 13 bases. Germline V gene sequence: CDR1 SGHVS, CDR2 FQNEAQ. V shed 5 bases and J 5 bases; nucleotides not matched to a gene: 3. CDR3 length equals 14 residues. The CDR3 is CASSHGTSGNEQYF. CDR3 sequence (DNA): TGTGCCAGCAGCCACGGGACTAGCGGGAACGAGCAGTACTTC.

Remarks on this clonotype: At one boundary the junction diverges from the germline segment, which might be a read error. V gene TRBV2 combines with J gene TRBJ2-5; 8 bases fit TRBD2. Germline-derived CDR1 and CDR2 are SNHLY and FYNNEI. CDR3 length equals 14 residues. The CDR3 DNA follows: TGTGCCAGCAGCCATGGAGCGGGAGAAGAGACCCAGTGCTTC. The encoded protein is CASSHGAGEETQCF.

There are many counts of this clonotype. This chain connects TRBV12-3 or TRBV12-4 to TRBJ2-7; the match to TRBD2 covers 12 bases. The length of the CDR3 is 14 residues. V was clipped by 7 bases and J by 6 bases; unmatched bases: 7. In nucleotides, the CDR3 is TGTGCCAGCACCAGACTAGCGGGAGCTTTCGAGCAGTACTTC. This encodes CASTRLAGAFEQYF.

The rearrangement joins TRBV25-1 to TRBJ1-2; D might be TRBD1 (5 bases). The germline V gene has CDR1 MGHDK and CDR2 SYGVNS. Between the trimmed V and J ends, which lost 8 bases and 3 bases, there was a span of 13 bases. The CDR3 spans 13 residues. The CDR3 here is CASVEGSDYGYTF. CDR3 nucleotide sequence: TGTGCCAGCGTTGAGGGGTCAGACTATGGCTACACCTTC.

This clonotype was recorded many times. The chain is built from TRBV20-1 and TRBJ2-3, with TRBD2 matching over 10 bases. Germline V gene sequence: CDR1 DFQATT, CDR2 SNEGSKA (reference sequence). The CDR3 consists of 15 residues. Losses at the gene ends were 5 bases for V and 2 bases for J; bases not matched to a gene: 7. DNA of the CDR3: TGCAGTGCTTCCCCGGGACTAGCGCACACAGATACGCAGTATTTT. Protein sequence: CSASPGLAHTDTQYF.

CDR3 residues: CASSQRKGQETQYF. The CDR3 nucleotides are TGTGCCAGCTCACAGAGGAAGGGACAAGAGACCCAGTACTTC. V and J are TRBV18 and TRBJ2-5, with unresolved D. Germline V lookup: CDR1 KGHSH, CDR2 LQKENI. With 4 bases removed from V and 2 bases from J, the gap between germline ends came to 11 bases. The length of the CDR3 is 14 residues.

This clonotype was detected many times. This chain links TRBV9 with TRBJ2-5, with TRBD2 matching over 7 bases. The CDR3 length is 15 residues. The junction had 10 bases not matched to a gene; V was cut back by 3 bases and J by 5 bases. Germline assignment: CDR1 SGDLS and CDR2 YYNGEE. CDR3 sequence (DNA): TGTGCCAGCAGCGCAGATCGAGCCGGGGGGGAGACCCAGTACTTC. Translating it yields CASSADRAGGETQYF.

The chain links TRBV7-6 to TRBJ2-5; 9 bases are a match to TRBD2. There are 17 residues in the CDR3. With V trimmed by 5 bases and J by 2 bases, 12 bases remained unmatched. Germline V CDR1 and CDR2: SGHVS, FNYEAQ. CDR3 in amino acids: CASSRAPGTSIQETQYF. The DNA of the CDR3 is TGTGCCAGCAGCAGAGCCCCCGGGACTAGCATTCAAGAGACCCAGTACTTC.